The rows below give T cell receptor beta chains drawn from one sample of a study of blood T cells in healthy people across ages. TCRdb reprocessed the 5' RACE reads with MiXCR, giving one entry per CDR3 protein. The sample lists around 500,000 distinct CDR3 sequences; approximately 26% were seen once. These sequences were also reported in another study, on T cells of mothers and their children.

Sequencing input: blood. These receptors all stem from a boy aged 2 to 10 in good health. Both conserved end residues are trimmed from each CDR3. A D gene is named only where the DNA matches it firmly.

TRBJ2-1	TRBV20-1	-	SGVASYNEQF
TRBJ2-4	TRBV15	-	ATSRESFDIQY
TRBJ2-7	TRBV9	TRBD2	ASSVQMAGGFYEQY
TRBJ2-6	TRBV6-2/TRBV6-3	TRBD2	ASSTTSGRAPGANVLT
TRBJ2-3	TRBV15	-	ATSSPDDTQY
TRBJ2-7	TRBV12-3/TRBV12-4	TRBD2	ASRRLAGGYEQY
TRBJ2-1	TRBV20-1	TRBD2	SAGGLAREQF
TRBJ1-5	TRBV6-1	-	ASTRDSNQPQH
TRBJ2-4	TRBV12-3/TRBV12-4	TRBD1	ASTSTGIGKNIQY
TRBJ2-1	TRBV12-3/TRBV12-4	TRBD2	ASSTPGTSGYNEQF
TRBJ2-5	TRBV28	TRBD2	ASRSAGGGAEAQY
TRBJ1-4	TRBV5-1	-	ASSPDTGYNEKLF
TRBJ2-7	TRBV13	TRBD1	ASSRRDRVSYEQY
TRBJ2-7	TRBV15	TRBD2	ATSRTRISAGDEQY
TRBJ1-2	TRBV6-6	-	ASSYSTAFDGHT
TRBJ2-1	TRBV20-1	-	SASGRTGNEQF
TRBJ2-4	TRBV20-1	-	SAKSGAIFAKNIQY
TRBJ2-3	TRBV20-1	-	SARDGGWGPKWADTQY
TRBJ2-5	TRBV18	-	ASSPLVQQETQY
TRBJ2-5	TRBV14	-	ASSQVQGGETQY
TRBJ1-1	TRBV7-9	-	ASSSYDRNTEAF
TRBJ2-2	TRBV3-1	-	ASSPVGDTGELF
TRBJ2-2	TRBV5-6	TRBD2	ASSSTSGRSTGELF
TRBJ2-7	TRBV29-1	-	SVLSGTTYEQY
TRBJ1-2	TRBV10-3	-	AISESKDGIYGYT
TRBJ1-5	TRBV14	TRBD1	ASSRTGLNQPQH
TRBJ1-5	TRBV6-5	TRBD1	ASSYTGGNQPQH
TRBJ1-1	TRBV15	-	ATSSILGEAF
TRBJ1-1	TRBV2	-	ASSEWSSEAF
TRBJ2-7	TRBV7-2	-	ASSLGHYYYEQY
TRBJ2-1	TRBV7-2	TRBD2	ASSPKLAGVEQF
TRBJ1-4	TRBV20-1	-	SARDRRESF
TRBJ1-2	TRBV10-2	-	ASSEHGPTYGYT
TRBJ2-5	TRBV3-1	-	ASSQDRETQY
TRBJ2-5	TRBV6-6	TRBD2	ASSYFAGLDPKTQY
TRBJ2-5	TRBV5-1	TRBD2	ASSLVGTSRAQETQY
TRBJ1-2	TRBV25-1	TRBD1	ASSAGQGLYGYT
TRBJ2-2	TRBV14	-	ASSTGRGFNTGELF
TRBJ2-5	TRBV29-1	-	SVEPKETQY
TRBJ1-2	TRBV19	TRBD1	ASSKRQGNYT
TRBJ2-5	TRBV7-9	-	ASSLPLPDRFQETQY
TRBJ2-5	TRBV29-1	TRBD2	SVEGPWTSGGAETQY
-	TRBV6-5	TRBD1	ASSRTDREYEQY
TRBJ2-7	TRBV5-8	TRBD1	ASSAGQGIQNEQY
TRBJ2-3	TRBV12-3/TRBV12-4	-	ASSTGPPPRKAQY
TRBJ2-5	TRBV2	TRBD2	ASSGDYFQETQY
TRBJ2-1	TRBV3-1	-	ASSQEIQPNEQF
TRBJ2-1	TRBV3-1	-	ASSQTSHEQF
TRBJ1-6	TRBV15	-	ATTPGSYNSPLH
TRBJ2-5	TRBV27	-	ASSLSGAATAQY
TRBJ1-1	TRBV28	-	ASSSIRERNTEAF
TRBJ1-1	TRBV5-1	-	ASSLAGRTEAF